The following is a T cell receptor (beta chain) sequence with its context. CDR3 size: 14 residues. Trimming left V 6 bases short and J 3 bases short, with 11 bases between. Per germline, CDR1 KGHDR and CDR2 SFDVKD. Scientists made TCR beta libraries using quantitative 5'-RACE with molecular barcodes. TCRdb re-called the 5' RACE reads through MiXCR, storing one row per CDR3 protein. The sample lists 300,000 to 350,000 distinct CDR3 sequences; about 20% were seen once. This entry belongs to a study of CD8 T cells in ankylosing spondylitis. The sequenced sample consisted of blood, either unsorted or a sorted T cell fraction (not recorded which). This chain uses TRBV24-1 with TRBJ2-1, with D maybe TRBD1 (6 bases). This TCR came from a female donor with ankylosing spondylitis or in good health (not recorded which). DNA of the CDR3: TGTGCCACCAGTAAGGGGGATAACTACAATGAGCAGTTCTTC. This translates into CATSKGDNYNEQFF.